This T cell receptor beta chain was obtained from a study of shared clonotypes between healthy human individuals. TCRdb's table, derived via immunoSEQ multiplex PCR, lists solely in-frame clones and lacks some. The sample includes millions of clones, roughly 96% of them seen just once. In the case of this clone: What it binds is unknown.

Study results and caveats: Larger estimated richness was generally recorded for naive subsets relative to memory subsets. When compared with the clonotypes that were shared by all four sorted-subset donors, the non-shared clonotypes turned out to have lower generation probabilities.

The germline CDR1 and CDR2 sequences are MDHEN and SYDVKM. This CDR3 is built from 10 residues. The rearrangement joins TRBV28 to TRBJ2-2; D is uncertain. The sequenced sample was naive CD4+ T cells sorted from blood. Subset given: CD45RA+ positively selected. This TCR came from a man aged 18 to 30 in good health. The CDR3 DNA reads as TGTGCGTCCTGGGACGGGGAGCTGTTTTTT. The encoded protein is CASWDGELFF.